Included here is one T cell receptor beta chain sequence, with context. Its antigen is currently unknown. The data derive from a study of OX40 agonist ivuxolimab in advanced cancers. As for the study in general: Three partial responders included one hepatocellular carcinoma patient and two cutaneous melanoma patients. General study findings and limits: The study did not work out the antigen specificity of the expanded peripheral T cells. Near-lowest levels of clonal expansion characterized partial responders at 0.1-3.0 mg/kg. Expanded clones were, on average, more numerous among CD8+ T cells than CD4+.

Repertoires were generated with immunoSEQ multiplex PCR, while TCRdb's copy carries only in-frame clones and drops some. Of tens of thousands of clones listed, 81% are singletons. In germline, CDR1 is SGHDT, CDR2 YYEEEE. The CDR3 is 14 residues long. Trimming cost V 1 base and J 9 bases; bases outside gene matches: 8. This sequence was found in an adult with an advanced solid tumor such as melanoma, head and neck, liver or kidney cancer. The sample consisted of CD4+ or CD8+ T cells sorted from blood, taken in a trial of the OX40 agonist ivuxolimab. J is TRBJ2-5 and V is TRBV5-6; 8 positions match TRBD2. The chain's CDR3 is CASSLTSGGNPQYF. CDR3 bases: TGTGCCAGCAGCTTGACTAGCGGTGGTAATCCCCAGTACTTC.